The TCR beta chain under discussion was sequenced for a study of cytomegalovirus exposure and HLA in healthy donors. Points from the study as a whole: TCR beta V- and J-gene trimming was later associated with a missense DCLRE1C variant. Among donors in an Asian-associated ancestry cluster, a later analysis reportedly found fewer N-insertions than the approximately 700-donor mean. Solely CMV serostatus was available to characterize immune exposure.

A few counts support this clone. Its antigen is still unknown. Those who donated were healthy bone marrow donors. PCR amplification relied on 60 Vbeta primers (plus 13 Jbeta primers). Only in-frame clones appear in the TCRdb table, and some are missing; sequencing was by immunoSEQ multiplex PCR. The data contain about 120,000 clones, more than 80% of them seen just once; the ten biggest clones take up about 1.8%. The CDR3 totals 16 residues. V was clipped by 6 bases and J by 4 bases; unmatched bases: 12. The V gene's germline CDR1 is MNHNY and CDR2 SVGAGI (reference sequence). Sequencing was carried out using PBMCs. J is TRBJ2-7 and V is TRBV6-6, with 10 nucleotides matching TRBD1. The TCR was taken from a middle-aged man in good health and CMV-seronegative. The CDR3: CASRPGTGAVVYEQYF. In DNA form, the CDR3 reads TGTGCCAGCAGGCCTGGGACAGGGGCTGTAGTTTACGAGCAGTACTTC.